A selection of T cell receptor beta chains follows, all from one sample in a study of T cells in localized non-small cell lung cancer. Sequenced by immunoSEQ multiplex PCR; TCRdb stores in-frame clones only, minus some. The sample lists a few thousand clones, around 30% occurring once. The sequencing here drew on lung tumor tissue, taken before any cancer treatment. These receptors originate from a woman aged 35-75 years with stage I squamous cell lung carcinoma. The CDR3 runs from the conserved cysteine through the conserved F or W. A D gene is named only where the DNA matches it firmly. Not all rows give a size; the values are once, few, many and, for expanded clones, a class.

d_call	clone_size	v_call	j_call	cdr3_nt	cdr3_aa
TRBD1	few	TRBV6-8	TRBJ1-3	TGTGCCAGCTCTAGGGGGCCGGGAAACACCATATATTTT	CASSRGPGNTIYF
NA	few	TRBV11-3	TRBJ2-1	TGTGCCAGCAGCGTCGGGAGCCCCTCCTACAATGAGCAGTTCTTC	CASSVGSPSYNEQFF
NA	few	TRBV18	TRBJ1-1	TGTGCCAGCTCACCAATCCAGGGTAACCGGAACACTGAAGCTTTCTTT	CASSPIQGNRNTEAFF
NA	medium-sized	TRBV11-3	TRBJ1-1	TGTGCCAGCAGCTGGAGGACTTCGAAGAACACTGAAGCTTTCTTT	CASSWRTSKNTEAFF
TRBD1	few	TRBV11-3	TRBJ2-1	TGTGCCAGCAGCTTTAGGGGACAGAGCTACAATGAGCAGTTCTTC	CASSFRGQSYNEQFF
TRBD2	NA	TRBV18	TRBJ2-1	TGTGCCAGCTCACCGCTAGCGGGGGGCGACAATGAGCAGTTCTTC	CASSPLAGGDNEQFF
NA	few	TRBV12-2	TRBJ1-1	TGTGCAAGTCGCTTAGCGTCTATTCAGGGGGGGATGAACACTGAAGCTTTCTTT	CASRLASIQGGMNTEAFF
NA	NA	TRBV5-1	TRBJ2-3	TGCGCCAGCAGCTTGGAATCTAGGGGCCGACTCACAGATACGCAGTATTTT	CASSLESRGRLTDTQYF
NA	medium-sized	TRBV25-1	TRBJ1-1	TGTGCCAGCAGTGATGGGGGAAAGGACACTGAAGCTTTCTTT	CASSDGGKDTEAFF
TRBD2	few	TRBV11-3	TRBJ2-2	TGTGCCAGCAGCTTGGAGGGGACTATGAACACCGGGGAGCTGTTTTTT	CASSLEGTMNTGELFF
NA	NA	TRBV5-1	TRBJ2-2	TGCGCCAGCAGCTTGCAGCAAACCGCCGGGGAGCTGTTTTTT	CASSLQQTAGELFF
NA	NA	TRBV28	TRBJ1-6	TGTGCCAGCAGTTTATCATCCGGGGGGTTTGTTTCACCCCTCCACTTT	CASSLSSGGFVSPLHF
NA	few	TRBV19	TRBJ1-4	TGTGCCAGTAGTATCATGATCACCTCGGGGGAAAAACTGTTTTTT	CASSIMITSGEKLFF
NA	NA	TRBV14	TRBJ1-2	TGTGCCAGCAGCCAAGAGAGGGGGGCGCGAGACTATGGCTACACCTTC	CASSQERGARDYGYTF